This is a list of T cell receptor beta chains from one sample in a study of CD8 T cells in Susac syndrome. A single record per CDR3 protein comes from TCRdb applying MiXCR to the immunoSEQ multiplex PCR reads. The repertoire holds fewer than 200,000 distinct CDR3 sequences, over 85% seen once, with approximately 0.098% in the top ten. Input material: CD4+ T cells from PBMCs. The origin of the receptors is a human donor in good health. Both conserved end residues are part of each CDR3. D genes are given only for firm matches.

j_call: TRBJ2-3
v_call: TRBV7-9
cdr3_length: 13
d_call: .
cdr3_aa: CASSLGAKDTQYF

j_call: TRBJ2-6
v_call: TRBV4-3
cdr3_length: 16
d_call: .
cdr3_aa: CASSHAFGSGANVLTF

j_call: TRBJ1-2
v_call: TRBV9
cdr3_length: 14
d_call: TRBD1
cdr3_aa: CASSQDREVRGYTF

j_call: TRBJ1-1
v_call: TRBV5-1
cdr3_length: 13
d_call: .
cdr3_aa: CASTEGANTEAFF

j_call: TRBJ1-6
v_call: TRBV20-1
cdr3_length: 13
d_call: .
cdr3_aa: CSASRIPYSPLHF

j_call: TRBJ2-5
v_call: TRBV7-3
cdr3_length: 15
d_call: .
cdr3_aa: CASSPGGTGGGTQYF

j_call: TRBJ1-6
v_call: TRBV7-2
cdr3_length: 15
d_call: .
cdr3_aa: CASSLGTTNNSPLHF

j_call: TRBJ1-5
v_call: TRBV28
cdr3_length: 14
d_call: .
cdr3_aa: CASTSDGAGQPQHF

j_call: TRBJ2-7
v_call: TRBV4-2
cdr3_length: 11
d_call: .
cdr3_aa: CASSQGHEQYF

j_call: TRBJ2-5
v_call: TRBV11-2
cdr3_length: 15
d_call: .
cdr3_aa: CASSLGPQLQETQYF

j_call: TRBJ1-2
v_call: TRBV3-1
cdr3_length: 16
d_call: .
cdr3_aa: CASSHLSTGRHYGYTF

j_call: TRBJ1-2
v_call: TRBV9
cdr3_length: 14
d_call: .
cdr3_aa: CASSHRRPTDGYTF

j_call: TRBJ1-2
v_call: TRBV20-1
cdr3_length: 14
d_call: .
cdr3_aa: CSARDPTGAYGYTF

j_call: TRBJ2-5
v_call: TRBV7-8
cdr3_length: 17
d_call: .
cdr3_aa: CASSLGRTWGDHGTQYF

j_call: TRBJ2-1
v_call: TRBV6-1
cdr3_length: 17
d_call: TRBD2
cdr3_aa: CASSEDYSGGPYNEQFF

j_call: TRBJ2-1
v_call: TRBV20-1
cdr3_length: 14
d_call: TRBD2
cdr3_aa: CSARDPTKRGEQFF

j_call: TRBJ1-5
v_call: TRBV20-1
cdr3_length: 17
d_call: TRBD1
cdr3_aa: CSARVLIGDRRNQPQHF